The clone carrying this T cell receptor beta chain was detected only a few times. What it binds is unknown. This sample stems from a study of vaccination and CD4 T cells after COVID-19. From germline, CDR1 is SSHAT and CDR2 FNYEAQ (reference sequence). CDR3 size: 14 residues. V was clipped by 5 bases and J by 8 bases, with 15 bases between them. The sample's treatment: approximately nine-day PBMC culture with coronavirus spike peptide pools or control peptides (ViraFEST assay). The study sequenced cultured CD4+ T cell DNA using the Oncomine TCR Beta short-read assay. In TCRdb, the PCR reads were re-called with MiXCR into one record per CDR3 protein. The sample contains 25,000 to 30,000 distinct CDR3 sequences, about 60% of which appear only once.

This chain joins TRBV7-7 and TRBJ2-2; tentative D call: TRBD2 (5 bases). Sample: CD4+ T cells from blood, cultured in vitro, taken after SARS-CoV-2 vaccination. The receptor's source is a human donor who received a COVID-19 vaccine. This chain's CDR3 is CASSADFLSGELFF. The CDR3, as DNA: TGTGCCAGCAGCGCGGACTTTTTGTCTGGGGAGCTGTTTTTT.